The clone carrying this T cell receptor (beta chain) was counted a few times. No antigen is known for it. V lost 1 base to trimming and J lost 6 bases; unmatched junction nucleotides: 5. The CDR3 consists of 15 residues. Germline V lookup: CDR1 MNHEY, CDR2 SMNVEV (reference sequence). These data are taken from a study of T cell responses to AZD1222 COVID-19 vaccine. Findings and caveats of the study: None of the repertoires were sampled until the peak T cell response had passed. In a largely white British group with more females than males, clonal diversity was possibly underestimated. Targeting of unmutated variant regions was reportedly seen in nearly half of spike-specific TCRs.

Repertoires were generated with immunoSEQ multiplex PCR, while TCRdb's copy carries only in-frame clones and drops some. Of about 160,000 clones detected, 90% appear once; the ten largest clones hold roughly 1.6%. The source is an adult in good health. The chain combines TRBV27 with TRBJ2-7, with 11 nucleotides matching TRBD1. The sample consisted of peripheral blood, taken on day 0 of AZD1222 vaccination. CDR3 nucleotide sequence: TGTGCCAGCAGTTTATTGGACAGGGGGCGCGGCGAGCAGTACTTC. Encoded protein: CASSLLDRGRGEQYF.